This T cell receptor beta chain is from a study of blood T cell repertoires in COVID-19. Overall study: T cells, B-cell-depleted T cells, or PBMCs supplied cDNA or gDNA.

The V gene end was trimmed by 4 bases and the J gene end by 6 bases; junction bases not matched to a gene: 7. The CDR3 has 14 amino acids. The germline gives CDR1 SGDLS, CDR2 YYNGEE. Assay used: immunoSEQ multiplex PCR; TCRdb lists only in-frame clones, some missing. The table records approximately 350,000 clones, more than 70% of them present only once. Sample: peripheral blood. This TCR was recovered from a woman in her 30s with COVID-19, enrolled during active disease. The chain is built from TRBV9 and TRBJ1-5, with 7 bases lining up with TRBD1. For the CDR3, the DNA is TGTGCCAGCAGCCCTAACAGGGGCGGTCAGCCCCAGCATTTT. Translating gives CASSPNRGGQPQHF.